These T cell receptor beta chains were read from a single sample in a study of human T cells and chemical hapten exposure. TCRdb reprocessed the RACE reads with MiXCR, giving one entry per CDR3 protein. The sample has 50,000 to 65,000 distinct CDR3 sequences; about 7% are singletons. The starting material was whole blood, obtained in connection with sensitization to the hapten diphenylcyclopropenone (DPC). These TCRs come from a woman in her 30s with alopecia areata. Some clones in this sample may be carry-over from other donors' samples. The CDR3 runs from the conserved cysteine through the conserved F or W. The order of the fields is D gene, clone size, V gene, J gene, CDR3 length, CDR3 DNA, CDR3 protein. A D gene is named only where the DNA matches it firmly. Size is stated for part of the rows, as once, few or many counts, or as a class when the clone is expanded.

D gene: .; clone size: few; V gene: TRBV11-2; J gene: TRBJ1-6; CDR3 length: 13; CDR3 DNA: TGTGCCAGCAGTACAAGGAACAATTCACCCCTCCACTTT; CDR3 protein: CASSTRNNSPLHF
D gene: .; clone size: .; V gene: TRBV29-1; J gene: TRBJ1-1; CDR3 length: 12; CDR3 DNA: TGCAGCGTTGAGCCGGAAACGGGTTCAGCTTTCTTT; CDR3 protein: CSVEPETGSAFF
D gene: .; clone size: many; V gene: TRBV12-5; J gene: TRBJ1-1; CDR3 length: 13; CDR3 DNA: TGTGCTAGTGAGGAGGTTGAGAACACTGAAGCTTTCTTT; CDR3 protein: CASEEVENTEAFF
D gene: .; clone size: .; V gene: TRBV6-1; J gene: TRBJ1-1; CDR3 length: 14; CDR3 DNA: TGTGCCAGCAGTGAATCCAGGGCCAACACTGAAGCTTTCTTT; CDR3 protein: CASSESRANTEAFF
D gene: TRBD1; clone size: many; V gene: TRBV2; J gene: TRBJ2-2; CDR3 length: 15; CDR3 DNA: TGTGCCAGCAGTGAATGGACAGGGCGGACCGGGGAGCTGTTTTTT; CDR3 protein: CASSEWTGRTGELFF
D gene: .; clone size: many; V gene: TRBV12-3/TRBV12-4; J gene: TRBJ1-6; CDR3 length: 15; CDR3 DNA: TGTGCCAGCACCCTGGATTCCGCCTATAATTCACCCCTCCACTTT; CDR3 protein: CASTLDSAYNSPLHF
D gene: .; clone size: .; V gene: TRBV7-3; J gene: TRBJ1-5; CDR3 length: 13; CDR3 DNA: TGTGCCAGCAGCCCGGGAGTAAATCAGCCCCAGCATTTT; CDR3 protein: CASSPGVNQPQHF
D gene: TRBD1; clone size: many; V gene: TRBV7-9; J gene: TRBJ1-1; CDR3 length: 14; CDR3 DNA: TGTGCCAGCAGCTCCGGGACAGGACAAAATGAAGCTTTCTTT; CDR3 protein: CASSSGTGQNEAFF
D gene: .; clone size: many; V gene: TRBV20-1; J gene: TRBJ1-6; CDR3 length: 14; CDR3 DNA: TGCAGTGCTAGAGACCCCAGGGCAAATTCACCCCTCCACTTT; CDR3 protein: CSARDPRANSPLHF
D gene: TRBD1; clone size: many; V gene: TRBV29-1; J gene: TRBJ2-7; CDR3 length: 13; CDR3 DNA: TGCAGCGTTGTTGACAGGGTTGGCTACGAGCAGTACTTC; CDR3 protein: CSVVDRVGYEQYF
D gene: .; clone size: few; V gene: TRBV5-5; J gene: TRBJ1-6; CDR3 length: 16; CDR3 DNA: TGTGCCAGCAGCTTGGCCCCGGACCTTAATAATTCACCCCTCCACTTT; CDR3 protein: CASSLAPDLNNSPLHF
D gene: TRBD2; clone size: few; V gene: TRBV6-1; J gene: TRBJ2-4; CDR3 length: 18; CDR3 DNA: TGTGCCAGCAGTGAACGGGGGGTCAGTACGGCCCCCAAAAACATTCAGTACTTC; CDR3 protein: CASSERGVSTAPKNIQYF
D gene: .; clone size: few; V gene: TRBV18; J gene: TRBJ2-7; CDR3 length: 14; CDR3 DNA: TGTGCCAGCTCAAGCAGGGGCAATGCCTACGAGCAGTACTTC; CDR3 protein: CASSSRGNAYEQYF
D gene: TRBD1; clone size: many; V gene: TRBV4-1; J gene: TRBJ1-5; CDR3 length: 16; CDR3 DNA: TGCGCCAGCAGCCAAGTCAGGGGGAGGCCGAATCAGCCCCAGCATTTT; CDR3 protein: CASSQVRGRPNQPQHF
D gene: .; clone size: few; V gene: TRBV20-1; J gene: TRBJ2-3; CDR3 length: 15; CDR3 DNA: TGCAGTGCCCGACGGCTAGTTGCCGGCGGAAATACGCAGTATTTT; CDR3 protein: CSARRLVAGGNTQYF
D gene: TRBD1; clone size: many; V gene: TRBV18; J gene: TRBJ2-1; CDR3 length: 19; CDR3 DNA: TGTGCCAGCTCACCACTCTTTGGGACAGACCCTGTCTCCTACAATGAGCAGTTCTTC; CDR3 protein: CASSPLFGTDPVSYNEQFF
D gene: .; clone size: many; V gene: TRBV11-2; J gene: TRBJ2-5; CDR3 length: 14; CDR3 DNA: TGTGCCAGCAGCTTAGGGAACTCACAAGAGACCCAGTACTTC; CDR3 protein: CASSLGNSQETQYF
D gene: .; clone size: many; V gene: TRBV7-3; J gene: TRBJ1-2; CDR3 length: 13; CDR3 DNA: TGTGCCAGCAGCCCCCAGGGTTTGGGTGGCTACACCTTC; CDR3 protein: CASSPQGLGGYTF
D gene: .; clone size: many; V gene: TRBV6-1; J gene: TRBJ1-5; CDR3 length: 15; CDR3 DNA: TGTGCCAGCAGAGGGACCGAAAGGCGGAATCAGCCCCAGCATTTT; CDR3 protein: CASRGTERRNQPQHF
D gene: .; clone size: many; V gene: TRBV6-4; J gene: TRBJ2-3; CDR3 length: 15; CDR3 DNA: TGTGCCAGCAGTGACTTACCGGACAGCACAGATACGCAGTATTTT; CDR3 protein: CASSDLPDSTDTQYF
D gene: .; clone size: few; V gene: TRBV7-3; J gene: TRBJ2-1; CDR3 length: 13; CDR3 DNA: TGTGCCAGCAGCGTCGGGACTGTCAATGAGCAGTTCTTC; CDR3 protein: CASSVGTVNEQFF
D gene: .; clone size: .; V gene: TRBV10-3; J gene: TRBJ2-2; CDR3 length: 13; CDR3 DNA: TGTGCCATCAGTGAGTCGGTCACCGGGGAGCTGTTTTTT; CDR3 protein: CAISESVTGELFF
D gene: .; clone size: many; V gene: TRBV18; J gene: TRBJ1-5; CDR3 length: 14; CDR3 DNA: TGTGCCAGCTCACTGTCGAATAGCAATCAGCCCCAGCATTTT; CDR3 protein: CASSLSNSNQPQHF
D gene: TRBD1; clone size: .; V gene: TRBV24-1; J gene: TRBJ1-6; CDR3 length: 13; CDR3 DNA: TGTGCCACCTGCACAGGGGTCGGCTCACCCCTCCACTTT; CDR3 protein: CATCTGVGSPLHF
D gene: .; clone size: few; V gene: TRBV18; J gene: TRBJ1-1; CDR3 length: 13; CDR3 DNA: TGTGCCAGCGCGGACGGACAGAACACTGAAGCTTTCTTT; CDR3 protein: CASADGQNTEAFF
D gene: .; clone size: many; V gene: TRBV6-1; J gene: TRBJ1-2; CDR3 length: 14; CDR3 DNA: TGTGCCAGCAGTGAACGGGGGGGAATAAGAGGCTACACCTTC; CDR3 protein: CASSERGGIRGYTF
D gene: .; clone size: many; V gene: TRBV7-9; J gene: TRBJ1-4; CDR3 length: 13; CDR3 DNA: TGTGCCAGCCAGGCGGGGGCTAATGAAAAACTGTTTTTT; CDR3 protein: CASQAGANEKLFF
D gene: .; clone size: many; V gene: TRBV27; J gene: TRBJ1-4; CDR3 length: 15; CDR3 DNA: TGTGCCAGCAGTTTATCTGGGTCAACTAATGAAAAACTGTTTTTT; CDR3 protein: CASSLSGSTNEKLFF
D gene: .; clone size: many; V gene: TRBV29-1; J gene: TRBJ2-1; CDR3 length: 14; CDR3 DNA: TGCAGCGTTGAGGCGCGGATCTCCTACAATGAGCAGTTCTTC; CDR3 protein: CSVEARISYNEQFF
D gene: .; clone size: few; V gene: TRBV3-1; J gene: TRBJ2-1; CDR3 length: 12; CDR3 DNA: TGTGCCAGCAGCCACGATAGCAATGAGCAGTTCTTC; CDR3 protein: CASSHDSNEQFF
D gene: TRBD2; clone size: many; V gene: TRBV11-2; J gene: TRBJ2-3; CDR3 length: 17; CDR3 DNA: TGTGCCAGCAGCTCGTTACTAGCGGGGGGGGGGACAGATACGCAGTATTTT; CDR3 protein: CASSSLLAGGGTDTQYF
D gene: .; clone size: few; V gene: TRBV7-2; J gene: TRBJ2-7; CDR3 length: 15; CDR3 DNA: TGTGCCAGCAGCCCCCCTGGGAGCGGTAAACCCAAGCAGTACTTC; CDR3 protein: CASSPPGSGKPKQYF
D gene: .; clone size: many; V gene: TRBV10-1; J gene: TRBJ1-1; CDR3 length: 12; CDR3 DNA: TGCGCCAGCAGGCCAGTGGAGACTGAAGCTTTCTTT; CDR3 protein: CASRPVETEAFF
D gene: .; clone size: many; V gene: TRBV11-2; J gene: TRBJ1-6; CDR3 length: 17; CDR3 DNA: TGTGCCAGCAGCTTCCGTCTGAGGCCCGGCGTTAATTCACCCCTCCACTTT; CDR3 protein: CASSFRLRPGVNSPLHF
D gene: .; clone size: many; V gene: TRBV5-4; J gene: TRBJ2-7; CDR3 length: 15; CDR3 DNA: TGTGCCAGCAGCGTAAGACAGGGAGGGCACTACGAGCAGTACTTC; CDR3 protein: CASSVRQGGHYEQYF
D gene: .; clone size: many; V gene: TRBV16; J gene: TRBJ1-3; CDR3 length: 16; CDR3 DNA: TGTGCCAGCAGCCATCTCGGGCGTTTCTCTGGAAACACCATATATTTT; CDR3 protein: CASSHLGRFSGNTIYF
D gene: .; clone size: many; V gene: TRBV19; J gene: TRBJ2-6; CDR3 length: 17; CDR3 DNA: TGTGCCAGTAGTAAAAAACTACAGAGCTCTGGGGCCAACGTCCTGACTTTC; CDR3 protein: CASSKKLQSSGANVLTF
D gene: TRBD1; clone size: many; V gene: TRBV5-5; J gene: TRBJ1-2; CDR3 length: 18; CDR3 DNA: TGTGCCAGCAGCTGGGCCCCCCCGGGACAGACTACTAACTATGGCTACACCTTC; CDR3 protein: CASSWAPPGQTTNYGYTF
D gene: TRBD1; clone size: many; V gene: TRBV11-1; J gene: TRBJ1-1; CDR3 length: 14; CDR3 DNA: TGTGCCAGCAGCCTAAGGGACAGCAACACTGAAGCTTTCTTT; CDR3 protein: CASSLRDSNTEAFF
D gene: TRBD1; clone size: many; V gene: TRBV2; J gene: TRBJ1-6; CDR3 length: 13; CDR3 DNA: TGTGCCAGCACCAACAGGGGAAATTCACCCCTCCACTTT; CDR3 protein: CASTNRGNSPLHF
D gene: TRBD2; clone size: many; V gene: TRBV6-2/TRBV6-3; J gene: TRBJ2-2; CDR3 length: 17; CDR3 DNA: TGTGCCAGCAGTGCTCCGGCCTGGCGGGGGAGCACCGGGGAGCTGTTTTTT; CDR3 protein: CASSAPAWRGSTGELFF
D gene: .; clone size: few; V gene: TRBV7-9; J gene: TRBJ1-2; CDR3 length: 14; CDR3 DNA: TGTGCCAGCAGCTCAGGAACCTCTAACTATGGCTACACCTTC; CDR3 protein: CASSSGTSNYGYTF
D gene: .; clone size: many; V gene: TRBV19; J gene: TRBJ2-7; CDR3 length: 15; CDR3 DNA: TGTGCCAGTAGTATAGCTCTGGGGTACCCCTACGAGCAGTACTTC; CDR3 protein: CASSIALGYPYEQYF
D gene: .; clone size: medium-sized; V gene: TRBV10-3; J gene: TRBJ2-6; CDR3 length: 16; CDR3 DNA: TGTGCCATCAGTGAGTCTGGGGCAGCTGGGGCCAACGTCCTGACTTTC; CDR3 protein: CAISESGAAGANVLTF
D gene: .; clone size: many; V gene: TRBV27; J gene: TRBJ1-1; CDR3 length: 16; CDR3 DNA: TGTGCCAGTCCGGACCGGGACCCCGAACGTAACACTGAAGCTTTCTTT; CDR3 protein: CASPDRDPERNTEAFF